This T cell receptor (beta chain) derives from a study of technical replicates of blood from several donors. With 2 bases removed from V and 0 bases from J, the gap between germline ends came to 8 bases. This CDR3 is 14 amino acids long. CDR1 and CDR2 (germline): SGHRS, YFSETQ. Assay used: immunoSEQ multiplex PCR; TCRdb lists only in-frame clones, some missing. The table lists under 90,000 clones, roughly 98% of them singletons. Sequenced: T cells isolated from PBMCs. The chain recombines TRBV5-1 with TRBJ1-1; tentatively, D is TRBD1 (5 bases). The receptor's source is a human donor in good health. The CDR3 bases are TGCGCCAGCAGCTTATTAGGGGTGAACACTGAAGCTTTCTTT. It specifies CASSLLGVNTEAFF.